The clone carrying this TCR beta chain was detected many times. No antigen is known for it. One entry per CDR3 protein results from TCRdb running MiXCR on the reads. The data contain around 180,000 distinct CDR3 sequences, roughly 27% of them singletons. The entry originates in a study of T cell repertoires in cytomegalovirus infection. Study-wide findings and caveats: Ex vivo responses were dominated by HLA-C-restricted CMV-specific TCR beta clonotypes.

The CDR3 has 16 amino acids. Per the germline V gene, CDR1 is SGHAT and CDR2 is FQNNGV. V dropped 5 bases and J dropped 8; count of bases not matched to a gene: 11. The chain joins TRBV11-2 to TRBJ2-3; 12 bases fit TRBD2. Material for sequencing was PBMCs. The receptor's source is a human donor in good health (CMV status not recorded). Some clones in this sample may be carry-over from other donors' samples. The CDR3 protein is CASSPRETSGGLTQYF. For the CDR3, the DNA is TGTGCCAGCAGCCCTAGGGAGACTAGCGGGGGCCTTACGCAGTATTTT.